Described below is a single T cell receptor beta chain sequence and its context. V dropped 9 bases and J dropped 4 bases, with 18 bases sitting between them. The CDR3 covers 14 residues. Germline-derived CDR1 and CDR2 are MDHEN and SYDVKM. Per the authors' pipeline: The assay estimated nucleated cells by amplifying reference gene primers. TCRdb's copy holds only in-frame clones and misses some; the assay was immunoSEQ multiplex PCR. D and trimming were read from the DNA, whereas the V and J calls and clone size are those reported in that table. Of under 500,000 clones listed, 80% to 90% were seen once; the top ten hold about 4.5%. This entry belongs to a study of blood T cell repertoires in COVID-19. Whole-study context: Some COVID-19 samples were acute and others convalescent; all came from the United States, Italy and Spain. T cells, B-cell-depleted T cells, or PBMCs provided the cDNA or gDNA that served as material.

This receptor was taken from a woman aged 30 to 39 with acute or convalescent COVID-19. The sequenced sample was peripheral blood. This rearrangement joins TRBV28 to TRBJ1-1; perhaps TRBD1 as D (6 bases). As DNA, the CDR3 is TGTGCCAGTCTCGTGGCGGGGGGGCGCACTGAAGCTTTCTTT. It encodes CASLVAGGRTEAFF.